The entry below describes one T cell receptor beta chain. The CDR3 length is 12 residues. Germline V gene data show CDR1 as MNHEY and CDR2 as SVGEGT. V lost 2 bases to trimming and J lost 3 bases, with 4 bases between them. In TCRdb, the RT-PCR reads were re-called with MiXCR into one record per CDR3 protein. The sample yields more than 600,000 distinct CDR3 sequences, roughly 18% seen once. This sample was taken from a study of response to subunit inactivated influenza vaccine. This sequence joins TRBV6-2 or TRBV6-3 and TRBJ1-1, with D unclear. This sequence originates from a man in his fifties or sixties who received an inactivated influenza vaccine. Here the sequenced sample was PBMCs from blood, taken around 5 days after vaccination. The CDR3 nucleotides are TGTGCCAGCAGTTACGAATACACTGAAGCTTTCTTT. It codes for CASSYEYTEAFF.